The subject of this entry is one T cell receptor (beta chain). TCRdb redid the calling of the multiplex PCR reads with MiXCR, one entry per CDR3 protein. This table has around 230,000 distinct CDR3 sequences, less than 35% appearing once. The germline V gene has CDR1 MNHNY and CDR2 SVGAGI (reference sequence). The CDR3 loop spans 14 amino acids. The J segment lost 10 bases and the V segment lost 10 bases, leaving 8 bases of the junction unmatched. Axillary draining lymph nodes of breast cancer patients supplied the node samples. The data were obtained in a study of breast tumors, draining lymph nodes, adjacent tissues.

This sequence originates from a female donor with breast cancer. Some clones in this sample may be carry-over from other donors' samples. The chain has TRBV6-6 and TRBJ1-6; TRBD1 aligns across 12 bases. The specimen was axillary lymph node tissue. The CDR3 loop reads CATRGQGAHSPLHF. The CDR3 DNA follows: TGTGCCACCCGGGGACAGGGGGCTCACTCACCCCTCCACTTT.